These T cell receptor beta chains were read from a single sample in a study of T cell changes during pregnancy in multiple sclerosis. Assay used: immunoSEQ multiplex PCR; TCRdb lists only in-frame clones, some missing. This sample carries about 110,000 clones, roughly 92% of them seen once, and the ten largest clones take 1.5% to 2%. The sample consisted of peripheral blood, taken after pregnancy. These receptors all stem from a female donor with multiple sclerosis, enrolled in a pregnancy study. Both conserved end residues are part of each CDR3. Not all rows give a size; the values are once, few, many and, for expanded clones, a class.

abundance | j_gene | v_gene | CDR3aa
- | TRBJ2-5 | TRBV5-4 | CASSPDRGRFETQYF
once | TRBJ1-2 | TRBV10-3 | CASGTGNYGYTF
once | TRBJ1-4 | TRBV5-8 | CASSFRDRGDEKLFF
- | TRBJ2-1 | TRBV7-2 | CASSLWGGLASSYNEQFF
- | TRBJ2-2 | TRBV28 | CASSSNRGENTGELFF
- | TRBJ2-7 | TRBV6-5 | CASSLSDIYEQYF
- | TRBJ1-1 | TRBV6-1 | CASSLPRQSQEAFF
- | TRBJ2-1 | TRBV20-1 | CSALRVGEQFF
- | TRBJ2-2 | TRBV4-2 | CASSQDYGQGVVGELFF
once | TRBJ1-3 | TRBV5-1 | CASSLRQVTSGNTIYF
- | TRBJ2-3 | TRBV25-1 | CASSVQYRDTQYF
- | TRBJ2-1 | TRBV28 | CASSARGLSSYNEQFF
- | TRBJ1-1 | TRBV29-1 | CSVEVRRGRVEAFF
- | TRBJ2-1 | TRBV7-2 | CASSLGGTTYNEQFF
few | TRBJ1-1 | TRBV19 | CASKSGQLNTEAFF
- | TRBJ1-2 | TRBV5-1 | CASSLEGTGGNGYTF
- | TRBJ2-2 | TRBV10-2 | CASRPAGGGTGELFF
- | TRBJ2-7 | TRBV7-9 | CASSLVGREGDEQYF
- | TRBJ1-2 | TRBV5-6 | CASSATGGANYGYTF
- | TRBJ1-5 | TRBV19 | CASSIALGGGDQPQHF
- | TRBJ1-2 | TRBV7-8 | CASSLIGTGGRSNYGYTF
- | TRBJ1-1 | TRBV2 | CASGRVSTEAFF
- | TRBJ2-7 | TRBV13 | CASSLGAAGGEQYF